Following are 24 T cell receptor beta chains from one sample sequenced in a study of response to subunit inactivated influenza vaccine. One entry per CDR3 protein results from TCRdb running MiXCR on the RT-PCR reads. The top ten hold 10% of the sample, which has 860,000 or so distinct CDR3 sequences, approximately 22% seen once. The specimen was PBMCs from blood, collected around 5 days after vaccination. Receptors originate from a man in his forties or fifties who received an inactivated influenza vaccine.

This chain connects TRBV20-1 to TRBJ2-3; 10 nucleotides align to TRBD1. V trimming: 6 bases; J trimming: 2 bases; junction bases outside the gene matches: 11. The germline gives CDR1 DFQATT, CDR2 SNEGSKA (reference sequence). The CDR3 is 16 residues long. This CDR3 is CSANPPGQGLTDTQYF. The CDR3 coding sequence is TGCAGTGCCAACCCTCCGGGACAGGGGCTCACAGATACGCAGTATTTT.

This clonotype was seen only a few times. The chain couples TRBV16 to TRBJ2-5; unclear D gene. This CDR3 has 14 residues. Per the germline V gene, CDR1 is KGHSY and CDR2 is FQNENV. Trimming left V 7 bases short and J 3 bases short, with 15 bases between. The CDR3 DNA sequence: TGTGCCAGCACCACCCTCAGTAACGAAGAGACCCAGTACTTC. Protein sequence: CASTTLSNEETQYF.

This clonotype occurred a few times. CDR3 sequence: CATHPGTGELFF. The CDR3 bases are TGTGCCACCCACCCCGGCACCGGGGAGCTGTTTTTT. This chain uses TRBV12-3 or TRBV12-4 with TRBJ2-2; unclear D gene. Trimming pared 10 bases from V and 4 bases from J, leaving 10 bases between. This CDR3 has 12 residues.

The chain has TRBV20-1 and TRBJ2-2; TRBD2 aligns across 7 bases. Germline assignment: CDR1 DFQATT and CDR2 SNEGSKA (reference sequence). The junction had 11 bases not matched to a gene; V was cut back by 6 bases and J by 7 bases. This CDR3 is built from 14 residues. The CDR3 coding sequence is TGCAGTGCCCTTTGGCGGGAGCGGGGCGGGGAGCTGTTTTTT. It is translated as CSALWRERGGELFF.

A few counts support this clonotype. This sequence joins TRBV4-1 and TRBJ2-4; TRBD2 is a possible D gene (5 bases). Germline V CDR1 and CDR2: MGHRA, YSYEKL. This CDR3 comprises 16 residues. The germline V and J ends were trimmed by 0 bases and 8 bases, with 17 bases remaining between them. This chain's CDR3 is CASSQESQPEADIQYF. DNA of the CDR3: TGCGCCAGCAGCCAAGAAAGTCAACCGGAGGCAGACATTCAGTACTTC.

This clonotype was observed at least ten times. The genes are TRBV5-5 and TRBJ2-1; 10 bases map to TRBD2. CDR1 and CDR2 from the germline V gene are SGHKS and YYEKEE (reference sequence). This CDR3 spans 14 amino acids. Trimming took 4 bases from V and 4 from J; bases not matched to a gene: 2. The CDR3 sequence is CASSTTSGYNEQFF. For the CDR3, the DNA is TGTGCCAGCAGCACGACTAGCGGGTACAATGAGCAGTTCTTC.

There are a few counts of this clonotype. The chain employs TRBV12-3 or TRBV12-4 and TRBJ1-1, with no clear D. The germline V and J ends were trimmed by 1 base and 3 bases, with 9 bases remaining between them. This CDR3 has 14 amino acids. CDR3 sequence: CASSLVSGYTEAFF. CDR3 bases: TGTGCCAGCAGTTTAGTTTCCGGATACACTGAAGCTTTCTTT.

This clonotype was observed a handful of times. The chain recombines TRBV7-2 with TRBJ1-2; no clear D gene. V dropped 5 bases and J dropped 8 bases, with 21 bases sitting between them. The germline V gene has CDR1 SGHTA and CDR2 FQGNSA. CDR3 length equals 15 residues. CDR3 sequence reads: CASSPTMGTTRGYTF. The CDR3, as DNA: TGTGCCAGCAGCCCGACAATGGGCACCACCCGGGGCTACACCTTC.

The chain is built from TRBV29-1 and TRBJ1-1; D is unclear. From germline, CDR1 is SQVTM and CDR2 ANQGSEA. V was shortened by 4 bases and J by 1 base, with 16 bases between the two germline ends. This CDR3 has 15 residues. This CDR3 reads CSVVQPTSKNTEAFF. The CDR3 region has the DNA TGCAGCGTTGTTCAGCCCACGAGCAAGAACACTGAAGCTTTCTTT.

This clonotype was counted only a few times. This CDR3 reads CAGSGLAIRDTQYF. Here the CDR3 DNA reads TGTGCCGGCTCGGGACTAGCGATCCGCGATACGCAGTATTTT. The chain links TRBV30 to TRBJ2-3; 10 bases are a match to TRBD2. The ends lost 8 bases at V and 6 bases at J; junction bases unmatched: 11. Germline V lookup: CDR1 GTSNPN, CDR2 SVGIG (reference sequence). The CDR3 has 14 residues.

This clonotype has at least ten counts. The rearrangement uses TRBV7-8 and TRBJ2-1, with 10 bases fitting TRBD2. Germline V lookup: CDR1 SGHVS, CDR2 FQNEAQ. This CDR3 comprises 15 residues. V shed 5 bases, J shed 5 bases, and the junction held 6 bases outside the gene matches. CDR3 sequence: CASSRLAGGDNEQFF. CDR3 coding DNA: TGTGCCAGCAGCCGATTAGCGGGGGGCGACAATGAGCAGTTCTTC.

This clonotype was counted only a few times. The V and J genes are TRBV27 and TRBJ2-3; 9 bases match TRBD1. With 10 bases clipped from V and 5 bases from J, the junction kept 7 bases outside the gene matches. CDR1 is MNHEY and CDR2 is SMNVEV in the germline V gene (reference sequence). CDR3 length: 13 residues. DNA of the CDR3: TGTGCCACGTTGACAGGGGGAAGAGATACGCAGTATTTT. This gives the protein CATLTGGRDTQYF.

This clonotype turned up a few times. V and J are TRBV7-9 and TRBJ2-3; D is possibly TRBD1 (9 bases). V dropped 6 bases and J dropped 4 bases, with 23 bases sitting between them. The CDR3 is 17 amino acids. Germline V gene sequence: CDR1 SEHNR, CDR2 FQNEAQ (reference sequence). CDR3 DNA sequence: TGTGCCAGCAGTCGGGTAGCGGGACAGGGATCCCCAGATACGCAGTATTTT. It encodes CASSRVAGQGSPDTQYF.

This sequence joins TRBV25-1 and TRBJ1-6, with no clear D. Germline lookup yields CDR1 MGHDK and CDR2 SYGVNS. V was cut by 6 bases and J by 3 bases, with 12 bases left in between. CDR3 length: 15 residues. CDR3 coding DNA: TGTGCCAGCAGCCAATCTGGGGTCTATAATTCACCCCTCCACTTT. Translation: CASSQSGVYNSPLHF.

This clonotype has at least ten counts. This chain joins TRBV20-1 and TRBJ2-3; 7 bases are shared with TRBD2. CDR3 length: 15 residues. Germline V gene data show CDR1 as DFQATT and CDR2 as SNEGSKA (reference sequence). V lost 0 bases and J lost 2; bases outside the gene matches: 5. Here the CDR3 reads CSARDTRGTTDTQYF. Written as DNA, the CDR3 is TGCAGTGCTAGAGACACGCGGGGGACCACAGATACGCAGTATTTT.

The V and J genes are TRBV30 and TRBJ2-2, with a weak D call TRBD2 (5 bases). The CDR3 loop spans 16 amino acids. Germline V lookup: CDR1 GTSNPN, CDR2 SVGIG (reference sequence). The V and J ends lost 2 bases and 0 bases respectively, with 13 bases between them. CDR3 residues: CAWSRVSGANTGELFF. CDR3 nucleotides: TGTGCCTGGAGTAGGGTGAGCGGCGCGAACACCGGGGAGCTGTTTTTT.

This chain joins TRBV12-3 or TRBV12-4 and TRBJ2-1; D gene ambiguous. V was shortened by 8 bases and J by 14 bases, with 16 bases between the two germline ends. CDR3 size: 11 residues. The CDR3 loop reads CASGVRNFEFF. The CDR3 coding sequence is TGTGCCAGCGGGGTTAGAAATTTTGAGTTCTTC.

The table lists this clonotype with a few counts. This chain links TRBV20-1 with TRBJ2-5, with a tentative D call TRBD2 (5 bases). In germline, CDR1 is DFQATT, CDR2 SNEGSKA (reference sequence). V was pared by 0 bases and J by 2 bases, with 10 bases between. The CDR3 consists of 14 residues. CDR3 sequence (DNA): TGCAGTGCTAGAGATCCTACGGGGCAAGAGACCCAGTACTTC. Residues: CSARDPTGQETQYF.

This clonotype was picked up a small number of times. This chain links TRBV20-1 with TRBJ2-7, with D tentatively TRBD1 (7 bases). Germline V gene sequence: CDR1 DFQATT, CDR2 SNEGSKA (reference sequence). The germline V and J ends were trimmed by 0 bases and 5 bases, with 11 bases remaining between them. The CDR3 is 13 residues long. The CDR3 DNA reads as TGCAGTGCTAGAGATGGCAGGGGGGACGAGCAGTACTTC. This sequence encodes CSARDGRGDEQYF.

This chain links TRBV10-3 with TRBJ1-2; D is unclear. The CDR3 covers 15 residues. Per germline, CDR1 ENHRY and CDR2 SYGVKD. V lost 3 bases and J lost 8, with 19 bases in between. CDR3 residues: CAISDNGLLSEGYTF. For the CDR3, the DNA is TGTGCCATCAGTGATAACGGACTGCTAAGTGAGGGCTACACCTTC.

This rearrangement joins TRBV5-1 to TRBJ2-3; possibly TRBD2 for D (5 bases). CDR3 length: 16 residues. The V end was cut by 1 base, the J end by 2 bases, with 14 bases between. Germline lookup yields CDR1 SGHRS and CDR2 YFSETQ. The DNA of the CDR3 is TGCGCCAGCAGCTTGAACAGACTATCCAACACAGATACGCAGTATTTT. Its translation: CASSLNRLSNTDTQYF.

The sample holds a few counts of this clonotype. V usage is TRBV15 and J usage is TRBJ2-3; D might be TRBD1 (5 bases). This CDR3 is built from 17 residues. CDR1 is LNHNV, CDR2 YYDKDF, per germline (reference sequence). V shed 1 base and J shed 2 bases, with 16 bases lying between them. CDR3 DNA: TGTGCCACCAGCAGAGGGACAAGGGAACCTTCCACAGATACGCAGTATTTT. This encodes CATSRGTREPSTDTQYF.

This clonotype was recorded a few times. Here the CDR3 reads CASSLTALNTGELFF. CDR3 DNA sequence: TGTGCCAGCAGTTTAACAGCTTTGAACACCGGGGAGCTGTTTTTT. The J gene is TRBJ2-2, the V gene TRBV12-3 or TRBV12-4, with unresolved D. The CDR3 has 15 amino acids. V was cut by 2 bases and J by 1 base, with 8 bases left in between.

This clonotype was seen a few times. The chain combines TRBV20-1 with TRBJ2-7, with 8 nucleotides matching TRBD1. CDR3 size: 15 residues. Germline assignment: CDR1 DFQATT and CDR2 SNEGSKA (reference sequence). V lost 0 bases to trimming and J lost 1 base; unmatched junction nucleotides: 5. The CDR3 loop reads CSARDGQGLSYEQYF. In DNA, the CDR3 is TGCAGTGCTAGAGATGGACAGGGACTTTCCTACGAGCAGTACTTC.